This TCR beta chain stems from a study of T cell clonality in common variable immunodeficiency (dated by TCRdb to between 2014 and 2017). Results the study describes overall, beyond this receptor: According to the authors, finding the cause of the higher clonality in CVID would require sequencing the repertoires of T cell subpopulations. Correlations of repertoire features with clinical complications were constrained by heterogeneity among patients within the CVID cohort. Even though DNA input was the same, control samples had an average of approximately 82,000 unique sequences each, compared with some 32,000 in CVID samples. Increased TCRbeta clonality was found in CVID subjects compared with healthy controls (t-test p = 0.018), with the increase being most characteristic of about a third of subjects. Fewer deletions and N-nucleotide insertions were reportedly observed in CVID TCRbeta sequences, and highly modified clones with 13 or more V deletions were reportedly absent from CVID TCRbeta sequences. Healthy controls shared more TCRbeta clones with each other than CVID subjects shared among themselves (p < 0.0001).

Both CVID patients and healthy controls were predominantly of Caucasian heritage. From each donor, about 5 to 8.5 ml of heparinized peripheral whole blood was collected. Genomic DNA from adults with common variable immune deficiency (CVID) and from healthy adult controls was used for sequencing of TCRbeta CDR3 repertoires. The control group was made up of roughly 22 healthy adult volunteers (about ten male and about twelve female) whose ages ranged from about 20 to 70 years, with a mean age of approximately 31. To isolate peripheral blood mononuclear cells, diluted blood was subjected to density centrifugation over Hypaque 1077 or Ficoll-Paque. Unsorted mononuclear cells served as the source of genomic DNA, which was extracted either by Qiagen column purification or by a centrifugation-based method. The germline V and J ends show losses of 4 bases and 5 bases respectively, and no gene match explains 9 bases of the junction. Including the terminal cysteine and phenylalanine, the CDR3 comprises 15 residues. Part of the CDR3 DNA is given, 36 bases translated from base 1. Reading the germline V gene (reference sequence) gives CDR1 DFQATT and CDR2 SNEGSKA.

This clone was recorded at least ten times. Its antigen is not yet known. The CDR3 extends 3 residues past the end of the read, so its final part is completed from the germline J gene. Equivalent amounts of genomic DNA from CVID and control samples were used as sequencing input. For every sample, a 60 bp segment covering the rearranged TCRbeta CDR3 region was amplified and then sequenced. The immunoSEQ assay, a bias-corrected multiplex PCR combined with high-throughput sequencing, was used for TCRbeta amplification. On the authors' methods: Each unique nucleotide sequence was treated as a clone and annotated with V, D and J genes, copy number and frequency. Sequences were labeled productive if in frame, and non-productive if out of frame or containing stop codons. As previously described, Shannon's entropy was used to calculate clonality. The predicted amino acid sequences of productive clones were used to derive mean CDR3 Kyte-Doolittle hydropathy. The R hclust function was used to hierarchically cluster scaled V gene usage with Manhattan distance and complete linkage. Sharing of clones by CDR3 amino acid sequence was evaluated through resampling of 12 repertoires per group over 100 rounds. The repertoires were searched for 70 published EBV-specific and 245 published CMV-specific TCRbeta sequences. Two CVID samples that yielded fewer than 10,000 sequences were excluded from the analysis, so 42 CVID repertoires were retained. TCRdb holds this immuneACCESS table with in-frame rearrangements only. Some clones are missing; in checked studies, unresolved V genes explain under half, and the rest has no known cause. That table is the source of V, J and clone size, and D and trimming were worked out from the DNA. The table for this sample lists some 28,000 clones, none of them counted only once. The top ten constitute about 13% of the sample.

The receptor's source is a person aged 18 to 70 in good health. Sequences were obtained from peripheral blood mononuclear cells. Here the chain combines TRBV20-1 and TRBJ1-1; the central 11 bases match TRBD1. The CDR3 reads as follows: CSATHPGQGGTEAFF. CDR3 DNA, as far as it was read: TGCAGTGCTACTCACCCGGGACAGGGGGGGACTGAA.